This TCR beta chain appears in the sequencing data of a study of human T cells and chemical hapten exposure (dated by TCRdb to the early 2020s). Background on the whole study: Libraries were pooled for sequencing, and variation in per-sample TCR yields was attributed mainly to small differences in library volumes within the pool. From each blood RNA sample, both TCR alpha and TCR beta chains were sequenced. Peripheral blood TCR repertoire changes were tracked in vivo in alopecia patients during primary and secondary sensitization to the hapten diphenylcyclopropenone (DPC). Broader findings and caveats from the paper: DPC sensitization did not change how many TCRs were above 1 in 1000 frequency, and no evidence was found of alterations in global repertoire structure. After repeated subsampling, changes were observed in the strength of the expansion versus patch-test correlation and in the threshold at which the correlation became significant.

Regarding this clonotype: No cognate antigen has been identified for it. No per-base quality is available; no much larger clone lies one base away.

Total RNA was extracted from unfractionated whole blood collected in Tempus Blood RNA tubes. About five healthy volunteers served as TCR sequencing controls and were bled at day 0, 2 weeks and 6 weeks. The CDR3 sequence holds 15 residues, the cysteine and phenylalanine included. The entry retains the CDR3 DNA only, 45 bases that are in frame from base 1. The germline V gene encodes CDR1 SGHAT and CDR2 FQNNGV. Ends trimmed: V by 5 bases, J by 2 bases; bases unmatched to a gene: 9. Receptor amplification or capture employed 5' RACE. Sequencing used an Illumina MiSeq. During library preparation, unique molecular identifiers were attached to individual cDNA molecules so that TCRs could be counted quantitatively and reproducibly. The original methods were these. Samples had a median of about 96,000 TCRs, with a range from about 23,224 to 690,600. The Decombinator software suite was used to annotate the V, J and CDR3 of the TCR reads. For PS versus PT1 abundance plots, all samples were subsampled to the same number of TCRs (28,000). TCRs were defined as expanded if absent before sensitization and observed at least eight times at the 2-week time point. TCRdb passed the public sequencing reads through fastp at Q25 and MiXCR, retaining productive beta sequences. CDR3 protein sequences are deduplicated, and each keeps its most common genes and DNA. The V and J calls reflect TCRdb's pipeline rather than the authors' work. This sample lists more than 60,000 distinct CDR3 sequences; about a sixth were detected once. Around 6.8% of the sample is taken by the ten largest.

This clonotype was sampled from a female donor in good health. The V and J segments used are TRBV11-2 and TRBJ2-7; 7 middle bases align to TRBD2. The nucleotide sequence is TGTGCCAGCAGCCGTCCCGGAGCGGGGCCCTACGAGCAGTACTTC. It translates as CASSRPGAGPYEQYF.